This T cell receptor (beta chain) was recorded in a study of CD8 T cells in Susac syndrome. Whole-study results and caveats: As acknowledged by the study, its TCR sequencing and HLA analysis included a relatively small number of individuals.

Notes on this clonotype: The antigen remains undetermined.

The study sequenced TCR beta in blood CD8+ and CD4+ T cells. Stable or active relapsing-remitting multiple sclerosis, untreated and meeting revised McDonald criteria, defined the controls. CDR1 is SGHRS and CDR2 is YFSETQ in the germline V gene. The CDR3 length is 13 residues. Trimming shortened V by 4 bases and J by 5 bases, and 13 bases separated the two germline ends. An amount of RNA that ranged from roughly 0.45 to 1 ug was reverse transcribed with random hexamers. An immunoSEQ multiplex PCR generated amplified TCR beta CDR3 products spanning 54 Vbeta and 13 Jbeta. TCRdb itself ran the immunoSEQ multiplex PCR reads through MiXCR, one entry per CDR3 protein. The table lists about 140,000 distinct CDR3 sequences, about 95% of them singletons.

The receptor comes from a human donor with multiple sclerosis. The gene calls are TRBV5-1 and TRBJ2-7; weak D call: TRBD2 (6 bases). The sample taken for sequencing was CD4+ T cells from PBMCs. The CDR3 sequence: CASSNPTGDEQYF. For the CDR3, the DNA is TGCGCCAGCAGCAACCCAACGGGGGACGAGCAGTACTTC.